These 17 T cell receptor beta chains share one sample of origin, sequenced in a study of naive CD8 T cells in extremely preterm neonates. Measured with immunoSEQ multiplex PCR; TCRdb has only the in-frame clones, and not every one. The repertoire holds approximately 4,800 clones, with 95% to 98% as singletons. The specimen sequenced was naive CD8+ T cells from blood. These receptors all come from a human donor in good health.

V gene TRBV27 combines with J gene TRBJ2-1; weak D call: TRBD1 (5 bases). This CDR3 has 13 residues. The germline V gene has CDR1 MNHEY and CDR2 SMNVEV (reference sequence). With 2 bases removed from V and 13 bases from J, the gap between germline ends came to 15 bases. CDR3 nucleotides: TGTGCCAGCAGTTTAGCTCCCACAGGACCACAGTTCTTC. It yields the protein CASSLAPTGPQFF.

This sequence joins TRBV6-9 and TRBJ2-7; D gene uncertain. The germline V gene encodes CDR1 MNHGY and CDR2 SVAAGI. This CDR3 contains 14 residues. CDR3 protein: CVSSYVVDDYEQYV. CDR3 nucleotide sequence: TGTGTCAGCAGTTACGTAGTAGATGACTACGAGCAGTACGTC.

The chain recombines TRBV9 with TRBJ2-5, with TRBD2 matching 10 bases. The DNA end favors TRBJ2-7, so the J call may be wrong. This CDR3 comprises 14 residues. Germline V lookup: CDR1 SGDLS, CDR2 YYNGEE. The CDR3 spells CASSPSGSSYEQYF. The CDR3 DNA reads TGTGCCAGCAGCCCTAGCGGGAGCTCCTACGAGCAGTACTTC.

This clone was seen once. V usage is TRBV7-9 and J usage is TRBJ2-1; D might be TRBD2 (5 bases). The CDR3 has 16 amino acids. Germline CDR1 SEHNR, CDR2 FQNEAQ (reference sequence). V lost 5 bases to trimming and J lost 0 bases, with 14 bases between them. This CDR3 is CASSADGGSSYNEQFF. The CDR3 nucleotides are TGTGCCAGCAGCGCGGACGGAGGAAGCTCCTACAATGAGCAGTTCTTC.

This clone is a singleton in its sample. J is TRBJ2-5 and V is TRBV29-1, with TRBD1 matching over 8 bases. Trimming cost V 6 bases and J 5 bases; bases outside gene matches: 8. The CDR3 extends over 13 amino acids. Germline lookup yields CDR1 SQVTM and CDR2 ANQGSEA. CDR3 DNA sequence: TGCAGCGTAGACAGGGGATCTAGGGAGACCCAGTACTTC. This encodes CSVDRGSRETQYF.

In its sample, this clone was seen once. The gene calls are TRBV4-1 and TRBJ1-6; tentatively, D is TRBD1 (5 bases). The CDR3 is 17 amino acids. The V and J ends lost 1 base and 7 bases respectively, with 17 bases between them. In germline, CDR1 is MGHRA, CDR2 YSYEKL. The DNA for the CDR3 is TGCGCCAGCAGCCAAGTGGTCCCTTGGGCAGGGAATTCACCCCTCCACTTT. Encoded protein: CASSQVVPWAGNSPLHF.

Comment on this clone: Its ends do not fully match the called genes, so a read error is possible. The identical CDR3 is also encoded by other nucleotide sequences in the sample. The chain is built from TRBV28 and TRBJ1-1; possibly TRBD1 for D (5 bases). CDR1 and CDR2 (germline): MDHEN, SYDVKM. This CDR3 is 15 amino acids long. CDR3 sequence (DNA): TGTGCCAGCAGTACAAATCAGGGTCTGAACACTGAAGCCTTCTTT. Its protein is CASSTNQGLNTEAFF.

The chain links TRBV12-5 to TRBJ2-7; D is possibly TRBD2 (6 bases). The germline gives CDR1 LGHNT, CDR2 FRNRAP. The CDR3 loop spans 11 amino acids. CDR3 DNA sequence: TGTGAGCGGGTGACCCCTTACGAGCAGTACTTC. Amino acid sequence: CERVTPYEQYF.

The rearrangement links TRBV9 to TRBJ2-3, with D maybe TRBD2 (6 bases). V was trimmed by 0 bases and J by 5 bases, leaving 16 bases between them. Germline V gives CDR1 SGDLS, CDR2 YYNGEE. This CDR3 is built from 16 residues. DNA for the CDR3: TGTGCCAGCAGCGTAGTCGGGGCCGGGAGTGGAGATACGCAGTATTTT. As protein: CASSVVGAGSGDTQYF.

The chain is built from TRBV2 and TRBJ2-5; TRBD1 aligns across 7 bases. This CDR3 is 12 amino acids long. The trim removed 8 bases at V and 4 bases at J, leaving 4 bases unmatched. Per germline, CDR1 SNHLY and CDR2 FYNNEI. CDR3 DNA sequence: TGTGCCAGCCTCAGGGGGAGAGAGACCCAGTACTTC. Its protein is CASLRGRETQYF.

The gene calls are TRBV11-2 and TRBJ2-7, with a tentative D call TRBD1 (5 bases). The germline CDR1 and CDR2 sequences are SGHAT and FQNNGV. CDR3 length: 16 residues. Trimming removed 4 bases from V and 0 bases from J, with 16 bases in between. The CDR3 DNA is TGTGCCAGCAGCTCTCAGGGTCGGACGAGCTCCTACGAGCAGTACTTC. Translated, it gives CASSSQGRTSSYEQYF.

The rearrangement joins TRBV10-3 to TRBJ1-4; D remains ambiguous. Deletions cut 3 bases from V and 4 bases from J, with 12 bases between. There are 15 residues in the CDR3. The germline V gene encodes CDR1 ENHRY and CDR2 SYGVKD. The CDR3 region is CAISDTLGFNEKLFF. CDR3 DNA sequence: TGTGCCATCAGTGACACCCTAGGTTTTAATGAAAAACTGTTTTTT.

The chain recombines TRBV28 with TRBJ2-7; TRBD1 agrees at 9 bases. V gave up 5 bases and J gave up 5 bases; unmatched junction bases: 7. CDR1 MDHEN and CDR2 SYDVKM come from the germline V gene. The CDR3 loop spans 14 amino acids. CDR3 protein: CASSLGTGFNEQYF. The CDR3 DNA sequence: TGTGCCAGCAGTCTAGGGACAGGGTTCAACGAGCAGTACTTC.

The genes are TRBV21-1 and TRBJ1-5; the DNA was not compared with TRBD1, the D call given in the table. TRBV21-1 has pseudogene status. The CDR3 is 16 residues long. This CDR3 is CASYPRGQGCNQPQHF. The CDR3 region has the DNA TGTGCCAGCTATCCGAGGGGGCAGGGATGCAATCAGCCCCAGCATTTT.

This chain links TRBV7-2 with TRBJ2-7; D remains unclear. V was shortened by 2 bases and J by 0 bases, with 8 bases between the two germline ends. The CDR3 runs 14 residues. The V gene's germline CDR1 is SGHTA and CDR2 FQGNSA. CDR3 in DNA: TGTGCCAGCAGCTTATGGGCGAACTCCTACGAGCAGTACGTC. Translation: CASSLWANSYEQYV.

This chain connects TRBV11-2 to TRBJ2-7; 8 bases map to TRBD2. The CDR3 sequence is 20 residues long. J gave up 6 bases and V 0 bases, and 22 bases lay outside the gene matches. Per the germline V gene, CDR1 is SGHAT and CDR2 is FQNNGV. The CDR3 bases are TGTGCCAGCAGCTTAGATTATATAGTCCGCCGGGAGGGCCGCGTAGGCGAGCAGTACTTC. Protein: CASSLDYIVRREGRVGEQYF.

This chain uses TRBV19 with TRBJ2-7, with TRBD2 matching 7 bases. The CDR3 is made up of 15 amino acids. Germline CDR1 is LNHDA and CDR2 is SQIVND (reference sequence). The J segment lost 0 bases and the V segment lost 5 bases, leaving 7 bases of the junction unmatched. CDR3 residues: CASSSGGGYSYEQYF. DNA for the CDR3: TGTGCCAGTAGTTCGGGGGGTGGATACTCCTACGAGCAGTACTTC.